The entry below describes one TCR beta chain. Authors' analysis steps: Amplification of reference gene primers was used by the study to estimate nucleated cell counts. Libraries were prepared by immunoSEQ multiplex PCR; TCRdb keeps only in-frame clonotypes and omits some of them. Clone size and the V and J calls come from that table; the DNA yielded D and trimming. The repertoire holds some 210,000 clones, with roughly 89% as singletons. This entry belongs to a study of blood T cell repertoires in COVID-19. Across the whole study: Samples taken during acute and convalescent COVID-19 were collected in the United States, Italy and Spain. Sample material is recorded as cDNA or gDNA derived from T cells, B-cell-depleted T cells, or PBMCs.

The CDR3 has 15 residues. With 4 bases removed from V and 3 bases from J, the gap between germline ends came to 16 bases. From germline, CDR1 is MNHEY and CDR2 SVGEGT. This TCR was sampled from a man in his 60s who had recovered from COVID-19. The V call is TRBV6-2 or TRBV6-3, the J call TRBJ2-7; D is perhaps TRBD2 (6 bases). The sequenced material came from peripheral blood. In nucleotides, the CDR3 is TGTGCCAGCAGTTTGAATAGGGACTCCCTCTACGAGCAGTACTTC. It is translated as CASSLNRDSLYEQYF.